This TCR beta chain came from a study of blood T cells in healthy people across ages. Trimming took 2 bases from V and 1 from J, leaving 11 bases between them. The CDR3 has 16 residues. Through a sample-barcoded 5' primer and a J-beta primer mix, a second PCR was run for roughly 6 to 12 cycles. TCRdb itself ran the 5' RACE reads through MiXCR, one entry per CDR3 protein. The profile shows hundreds of thousands of distinct CDR3 sequences, 20% to 25% of them singletons. This clonotype occurred a few times. These data were also reused for a study on T cells of mothers and their children.

The material sequenced was blood. This rearrangement joins TRBV12-3 or TRBV12-4 to TRBJ2-2; D might be TRBD1 (6 bases). The receptor's source is a boy younger than 18 in good health. DNA of the CDR3: TGTGCCAGCAGTTTATTCAGGGGACGGAACACCGGGGAGCTGTTTTTT. Residues: CASSLFRGRNTGELFF.